Shown below are 29 T cell receptor beta chains from a single sample sequenced in a study of blood T cell repertoires in COVID-19. Generated by immunoSEQ multiplex PCR, the TCRdb table keeps only in-frame clones and is missing some. The table includes approximately 260,000 clones, around 83% detected once. Sequences were obtained from peripheral blood. The receptors come from an elderly woman with acute or convalescent COVID-19.

The gene calls are TRBV27 and TRBJ2-1, with 10 positions matching TRBD2. J was trimmed by 6 bases and V by 6 bases; bases with no gene match: 11. Germline V gene lookup returns CDR1 MNHEY and CDR2 SMNVEV (reference sequence). The CDR3 length is 16 residues. CDR3 in DNA: TGTGCCAGCAGCCTAGCGGGGGTCCCTTTAGGCAATGAGCAGTTCTTC. Protein: CASSLAGVPLGNEQFF.

V gene TRBV6-6 combines with J gene TRBJ2-2; 10 positions match TRBD1. J gave up 6 bases and V 6 bases, and 1 base lay outside the gene matches. CDR1 is MNHNY, CDR2 SVGAGI, per germline (reference sequence). The CDR3 spans 13 residues. CDR3 DNA sequence: TGTGCCAGCAGGGGACAGGGGTCCGGGGAGCTGTTTTTT. It encodes CASRGQGSGELFF.

V gene TRBV19 combines with J gene TRBJ2-1; 12 positions agree with TRBD2. The CDR3 totals 18 residues. V gave up 3 bases and J gave up 8 bases; unmatched junction bases: 14. The V gene's germline CDR1 is LNHDA and CDR2 SQIVND (reference sequence). CDR3: CASSMVRLAGGFGDEQFF. The CDR3, as DNA: TGTGCCAGTAGTATGGTGAGGCTAGCGGGGGGGTTTGGGGATGAGCAGTTCTTC. The variable domain in full, completed from reference TRBV19 and TRBJ2-1, reads DGGITQSPKYLFRKEGQNVTLSCEQNLNHDAMYWYRQDPGQGLRLIYYSQIVNDFQKGDIAEGYSVSREKKESFPLTVTSAQKNPTAFYLCASSMVRLAGGFGDEQFFGPGTRLTVL.

The V gene is TRBV7-2, the J gene TRBJ1-2; weak D call: TRBD1 (6 bases). CDR3 length: 13 amino acids. CDR1 and CDR2 from the germline V gene are SGHTA and FQGNSA. V shed 5 bases and J shed 8 bases, with 15 bases lying between them. The CDR3 nucleotides read TGTGCCAGCAGCCACGGGGGGCGGTGGGGCTACACCTTC. Translation: CASSHGGRWGYTF. Supplemented by reference TRBV7-2 and TRBJ1-2, the full variable domain reads GAGVSQSPSNKVTEKGKDVELRCDPISGHTALYWYRQSLGQGLEFLIYFQGNSAPDKSGLPSDRFSAERTGGSVSTLTIQRTQQEDSAVYLCASSHGGRWGYTFGSGTRLTVV.

This clone appeared a single time. This chain links TRBV12-5 with TRBJ2-5, with D possibly TRBD2 on 6 matching bases. The CDR3 spans 14 residues. Germline assignment: CDR1 LGHNT and CDR2 FRNRAP. V lost 7 bases to trimming and J lost 5 bases, with 17 bases between them. The CDR3 spells CASAPGGVLETQYF. Written as DNA, the CDR3 is TGTGCTAGTGCCCCCGGCGGGGTTTTGGAGACCCAGTACTTC.

The V gene is TRBV28, the J gene TRBJ2-2; 8 bases are a match to TRBD1. The CDR3 covers 16 residues. Germline V gives CDR1 MDHEN, CDR2 SYDVKM. Unmatched junction bases numbered 9, after V lost 6 bases and J lost 3 bases. CDR3 in amino acids: CASSESRGRYTGELFF. The DNA of the CDR3 is TGTGCCAGCAGCGAGTCCAGGGGGCGATACACCGGGGAGCTGTTTTTT.

This clone showed up just once. This chain uses TRBV29-1 with TRBJ1-2, with D possibly being TRBD1 (6 bases). Trimming pared 5 bases from V and 1 base from J, leaving 8 bases between. From germline, CDR1 is SQVTM and CDR2 ANQGSEA. CDR3 length: 12 amino acids. CDR3 region: CSVSQGNYGYTF. The CDR3 region has the DNA TGCAGCGTTTCACAGGGTAACTATGGCTACACCTTC.

J is TRBJ2-5 and V is TRBV12-5; D remains ambiguous. V lost 4 bases, J lost 5 bases, and 5 bases lay in between. Germline V CDR1 and CDR2: LGHNT, FRNRAP. There are 11 residues in the CDR3. This CDR3 is CASGYRETQYF. CDR3 nucleotides: TGTGCTAGTGGTTACCGGGAGACCCAGTACTTC.

The chain joins TRBV3-1 (or the pseudogene TRBV3-2) to TRBJ1-6; the match to TRBD1 covers 10 bases. There are 16 residues in the CDR3. CDR1 is LGHDT and CDR2 is YNNKEL in the germline V gene (reference sequence). The J segment lost 7 bases and the V segment lost 5 bases, leaving 8 bases of the junction unmatched. The CDR3 region has the DNA TGTGCCAGCAGCTCTGGACAGGGGGTATGGAATTCACCCCTCCACTTT. Its protein is CASSSGQGVWNSPLHF.

The CDR3 reads CASSQAAGGFTGELFF. CDR3 coding DNA: TGTGCCAGCAGCCAAGCAGCGGGGGGATTTACCGGGGAGCTGTTTTTT. The chain combines TRBV4-2 with TRBJ2-2, with TRBD2 matching over 9 bases. The CDR3 runs to 16 residues. V shed 1 base and J 5 bases; nucleotides not matched to a gene: 5. The V gene's germline CDR1 is LGHNA and CDR2 YNFKEQ.

The CDR3 nucleotides are TGTGCCAGTAGTATAGGACGGAGGAACACCGGGGAGCTGTTTTTT. It yields the protein CASSIGRRNTGELFF. The chain employs TRBV19 and TRBJ2-2; D is unclear. V was pared by 1 base and J by 1 base, with 7 bases between. This CDR3 comprises 15 residues. The germline V gene has CDR1 LNHDA and CDR2 SQIVND (reference sequence).

CDR3 in amino acids: CSVGQVRGAFF. The DNA for the CDR3 is TGCAGCGTCGGACAGGTCCGGGGCGCTTTCTTT. The J gene is TRBJ1-1, the V gene TRBV29-1; 7 positions agree with TRBD1. CDR3 length: 11 residues. Germline V lookup: CDR1 SQVTM, CDR2 ANQGSEA. V lost 6 bases and J lost 11; bases outside the gene matches: 9.

The chain carries TRBV5-1 and TRBJ2-3; 9 bases agree with TRBD1. Germline V lookup: CDR1 SGHRS, CDR2 YFSETQ. Trimming took 1 base from V and 6 from J; bases not matched to a gene: 9. This CDR3 comprises 16 residues. Here the CDR3 reads CASSLLQGARSDTQYF. In DNA, the CDR3 is TGCGCCAGCAGCTTGTTACAGGGGGCGAGGTCGGATACGCAGTATTTT.

The chain recombines TRBV18 with TRBJ2-3, with 8 positions matching TRBD1. The CDR3 length is 15 residues. The germline CDR1 and CDR2 sequences are KGHSH and LQKENI. The V gene end was trimmed by 6 bases and the J gene end by 4 bases; junction bases not matched to a gene: 9. The CDR3, as DNA: TGTGCCAGCTCCCCAACAGGGGGTTGGTCAGATACGCAGTATTTT. This codes for CASSPTGGWSDTQYF.

V is TRBV7-9 and J is TRBJ2-3; 12 bases are shared with TRBD2. This CDR3 spans 15 amino acids. V was pared by 5 bases and J by 5 bases, with 5 bases of the junction left unmatched. The germline CDR1 and CDR2 sequences are SEHNR and FQNEAQ (reference sequence). The CDR3 DNA is TGTGCCAGCAGCCAGACTAGCGGGGGAGGAGATACGCAGTATTTT. Amino acid sequence: CASSQTSGGGDTQYF.

V and J are TRBV19 and TRBJ1-4, with D maybe TRBD1 (5 bases). V was cut by 7 bases and J by 7 bases, with 19 bases left in between. The CDR3 runs to 15 residues. Germline CDR1 reads LNHDA; CDR2 reads SQIVND (reference sequence). Written as DNA, the CDR3 is TGTGCCAGTAAGGGGCATCGGGAGGCGGGTGAAAAACTGTTTTTT. Residues: CASKGHREAGEKLFF.

The chain employs TRBV10-3 and TRBJ2-1; possibly TRBD1 for D (6 bases). The V and J ends lost 6 bases and 6 bases respectively, with 9 bases between them. Looked up from germline, CDR1 is ENHRY and CDR2 is SYGVKD. CDR3 length: 12 amino acids. CDR3 residues: CAISPDSNEQFF. The CDR3 DNA sequence: TGTGCCATCAGCCCGGACAGCAATGAGCAGTTCTTC.

The rearrangement uses TRBV18 and TRBJ2-6, with TRBD1 matching over 9 bases. V lost 3 bases and J lost 1; bases outside the gene matches: 7. In germline, CDR1 is KGHSH, CDR2 LQKENI. The CDR3 runs to 18 residues. This CDR3 reads CASSPVMTGGSGANVLTF. CDR3 coding DNA: TGTGCCAGCTCACCCGTAATGACAGGGGGGTCTGGGGCCAACGTCCTGACTTTC.

The chain recombines TRBV7-9 with TRBJ2-1; 13 positions match TRBD2. V was clipped by 3 bases and J by 7 bases; unmatched bases: 9. Germline CDR1 SEHNR, CDR2 FQNEAQ (reference sequence). This CDR3 spans 17 amino acids. The CDR3 DNA is TGTGCCAGCAGCTTCTTAAAAACTAGCGGGGGGGTTAATGAGCAGTTCTTC. Translation: CASSFLKTSGGVNEQFF.

The chain recombines TRBV7-8 with TRBJ2-2; TRBD2 agrees at 10 bases. The CDR3 loop spans 15 amino acids. Germline trimming cut 5 bases from V and 7 bases from J; bases unmatched to any gene: 7. Germline CDR1 is SGHVS and CDR2 is FQNEAQ. The CDR3 nucleotides read TGTGCCAGCAGCCCACTAGCGGGGAAAAACGGGGAGCTGTTTTTT. Translated, it gives CASSPLAGKNGELFF.

The V and J genes are TRBV7-3 and TRBJ2-3; tentative D call: TRBD2 (5 bases). Trimming stripped 4 bases from V and 0 bases from J, with 11 bases between. CDR1 SGHTA and CDR2 FQGTGA come from the germline V gene. This CDR3 is 15 amino acids long. The CDR3 region is CASSWGAASTDTQYF. The CDR3 coding sequence is TGTGCCAGCAGCTGGGGAGCGGCTAGCACAGATACGCAGTATTTT.

The gene calls are TRBV6-4 and TRBJ1-1, with D possibly being TRBD1 (5 bases). The CDR3 spans 17 residues. Looked up from germline, CDR1 is MRHNA and CDR2 is SNTAGT. V was trimmed by 2 bases and J by 2 bases, leaving 18 bases between them. CDR3 protein: CASSDRGGDRENTEAFF. CDR3 bases: TGTGCCAGCAGTGACCGGGGGGGTGATAGAGAAAACACTGAAGCTTTCTTT.

The gene calls are TRBV12-3 or TRBV12-4 and TRBJ2-1; 7 positions agree with TRBD2. Trimming at V came to 4 bases and at J to 10 bases, leaving 1 base not matched to a gene. The CDR3 loop spans 11 amino acids. Here the CDR3 reads CASSWGGEQFF. The DNA for the CDR3 is TGTGCCAGCAGTTGGGGGGGGGAGCAGTTCTTC.

The chain is built from TRBV19 and TRBJ1-1, with TRBD1 matching 10 bases. The CDR3 spans 17 residues. V shed 7 bases, J shed 1 base, and the junction held 12 bases outside the gene matches. Germline V lookup: CDR1 LNHDA, CDR2 SQIVND (reference sequence). CDR3 sequence (DNA): TGTGCCAGTACAACCAGGACAGGGGGTACTAAGAACACTGAAGCTTTCTTT. Translated: CASTTRTGGTKNTEAFF.

The chain employs TRBV14 and TRBJ1-2; TRBD1 matches at 9 bases. V was pared by 0 bases and J by 8 bases, with 4 bases of the junction left unmatched. The CDR3 extends over 14 amino acids. Germline V gene data show CDR1 as SGHDN and CDR2 as FVKESK. CDR3 region: CASSQEWTGEGYTF. CDR3 sequence (DNA): TGTGCCAGCAGCCAAGAGTGGACAGGGGAAGGCTACACCTTC.

The chain employs TRBV27 and TRBJ1-2; TRBD1 aligns across 10 bases. Germline trimming cut 4 bases from V and 4 bases from J; bases unmatched to any gene: 9. The V gene's germline CDR1 is MNHEY and CDR2 SMNVEV (reference sequence). The CDR3 covers 16 residues. The CDR3, as DNA: TGTGCCAGCAGTTCTGGACAGGGGGTGGCCTTCTATGGCTACACCTTC. It yields the protein CASSSGQGVAFYGYTF.

This chain uses TRBV3-1 (or the pseudogene TRBV3-2) with TRBJ2-7, with D perhaps TRBD1 (6 bases). With 5 bases removed from V and 4 bases from J, the gap between germline ends came to 15 bases. Looked up from germline, CDR1 is LGHDT and CDR2 is YNNKEL (reference sequence). This CDR3 is 14 amino acids long. CDR3 in amino acids: CASSSSRQGYEQYF. As DNA, the CDR3 is TGTGCCAGCAGCTCAAGTCGGCAGGGGTACGAGCAGTACTTC.

The J gene is TRBJ1-5, the V gene TRBV19; D perhaps matches TRBD1 (5 bases). Germline loops: CDR1 LNHDA, CDR2 SQIVND (reference sequence). V lost 3 bases, J lost 7 bases, and 16 bases lay in between. There are 15 residues in the CDR3. The DNA for the CDR3 is TGTGCCAGTAGTATGGGACCGGGGGGGGAGCAGCCCCAGCATTTT. Encoded protein: CASSMGPGGEQPQHF.

The chain has TRBV18 and TRBJ2-3, with D perhaps TRBD2 (6 bases). Trimming removed 3 bases from V and 3 bases from J, with 10 bases in between. Germline V gene lookup returns CDR1 KGHSH and CDR2 LQKENI. CDR3 length: 14 amino acids. DNA for the CDR3: TGTGCCAGCTCACCCCCACGGGGGACAGATACGCAGTATTTT. Encoded protein: CASSPPRGTDTQYF.